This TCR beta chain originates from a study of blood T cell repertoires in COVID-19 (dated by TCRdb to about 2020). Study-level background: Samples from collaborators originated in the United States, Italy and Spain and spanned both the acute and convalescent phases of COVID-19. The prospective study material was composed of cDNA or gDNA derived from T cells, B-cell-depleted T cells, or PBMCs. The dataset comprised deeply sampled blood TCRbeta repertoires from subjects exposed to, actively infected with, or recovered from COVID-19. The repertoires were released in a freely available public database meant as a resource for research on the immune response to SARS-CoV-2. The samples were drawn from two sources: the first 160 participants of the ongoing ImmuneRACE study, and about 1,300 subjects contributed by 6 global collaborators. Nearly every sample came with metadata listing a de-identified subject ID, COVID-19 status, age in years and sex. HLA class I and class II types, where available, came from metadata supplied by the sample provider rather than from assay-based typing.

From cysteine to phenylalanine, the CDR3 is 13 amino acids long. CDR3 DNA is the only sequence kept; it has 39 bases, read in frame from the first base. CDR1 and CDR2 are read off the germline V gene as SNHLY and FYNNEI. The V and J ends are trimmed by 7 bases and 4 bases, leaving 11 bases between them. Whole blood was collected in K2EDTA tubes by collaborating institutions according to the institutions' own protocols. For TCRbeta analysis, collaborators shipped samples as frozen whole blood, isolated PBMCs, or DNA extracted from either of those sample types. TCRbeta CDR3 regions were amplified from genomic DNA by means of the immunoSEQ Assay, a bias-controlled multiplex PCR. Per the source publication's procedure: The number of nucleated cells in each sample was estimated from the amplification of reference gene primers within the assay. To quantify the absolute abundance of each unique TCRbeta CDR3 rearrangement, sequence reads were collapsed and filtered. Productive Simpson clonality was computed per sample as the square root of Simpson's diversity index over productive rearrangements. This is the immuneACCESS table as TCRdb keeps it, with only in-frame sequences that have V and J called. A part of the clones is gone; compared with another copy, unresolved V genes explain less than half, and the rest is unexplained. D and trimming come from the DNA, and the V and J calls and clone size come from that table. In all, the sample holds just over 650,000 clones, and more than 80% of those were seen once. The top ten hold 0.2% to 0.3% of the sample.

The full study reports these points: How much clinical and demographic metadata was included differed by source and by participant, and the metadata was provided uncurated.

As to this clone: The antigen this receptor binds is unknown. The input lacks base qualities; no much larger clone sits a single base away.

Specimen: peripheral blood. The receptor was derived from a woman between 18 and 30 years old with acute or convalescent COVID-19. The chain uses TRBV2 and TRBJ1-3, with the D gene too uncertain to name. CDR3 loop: CASNQDWGNTIYF. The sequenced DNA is TGTGCCAGCAACCAGGACTGGGGAAACACCATATATTTT. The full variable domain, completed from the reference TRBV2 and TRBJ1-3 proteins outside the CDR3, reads EPEVTQTPSHQVTQMGQEVILRCVPISNHLYFYWYRQILGQKVEFLVSFYNNEISEKSEIFDDQFSVERPDGSNFTLKIRSTKLEDSAMYFCASNQDWGNTIYFGEGSWLTVV.